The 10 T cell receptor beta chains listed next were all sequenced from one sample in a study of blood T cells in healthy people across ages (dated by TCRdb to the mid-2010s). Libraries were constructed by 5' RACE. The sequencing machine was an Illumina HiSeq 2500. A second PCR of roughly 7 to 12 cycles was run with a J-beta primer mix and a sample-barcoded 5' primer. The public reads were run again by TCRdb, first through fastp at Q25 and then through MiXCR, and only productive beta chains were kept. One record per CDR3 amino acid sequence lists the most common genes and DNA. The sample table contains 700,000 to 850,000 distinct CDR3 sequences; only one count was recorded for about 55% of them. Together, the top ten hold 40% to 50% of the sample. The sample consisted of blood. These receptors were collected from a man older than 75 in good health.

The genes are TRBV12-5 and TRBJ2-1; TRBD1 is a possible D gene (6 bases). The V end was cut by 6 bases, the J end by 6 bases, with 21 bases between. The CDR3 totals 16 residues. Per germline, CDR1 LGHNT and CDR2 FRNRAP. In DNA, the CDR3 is TGTGCTAGTGGCCAGGCGAAGACAGGTCCTGGCAATGAGCAGTTCTTC. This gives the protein CASGQAKTGPGNEQFF.

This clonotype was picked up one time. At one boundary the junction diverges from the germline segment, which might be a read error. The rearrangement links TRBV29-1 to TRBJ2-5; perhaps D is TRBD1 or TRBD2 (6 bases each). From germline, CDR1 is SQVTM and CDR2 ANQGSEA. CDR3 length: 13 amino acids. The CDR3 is CSGGTLGRETQYF. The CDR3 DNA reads TGTAGCGGTGGGACACTTGGGAGAGAGACCCAGTACTTC.

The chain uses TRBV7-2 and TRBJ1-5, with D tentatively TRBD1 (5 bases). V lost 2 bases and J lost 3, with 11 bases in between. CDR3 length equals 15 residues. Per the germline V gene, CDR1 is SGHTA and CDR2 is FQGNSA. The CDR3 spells CASSLIGDYNQPQHF. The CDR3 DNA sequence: TGTGCCAGCAGCTTAATCGGGGACTACAATCAGCCCCAGCATTTT.

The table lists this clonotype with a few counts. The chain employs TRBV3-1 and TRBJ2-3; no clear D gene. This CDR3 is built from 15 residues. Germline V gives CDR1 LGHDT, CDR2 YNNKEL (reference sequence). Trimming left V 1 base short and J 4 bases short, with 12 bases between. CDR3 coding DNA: TGTGCCAGCAGCCAAGGACGAGCAGGTGCAGATACGCAGTATTTT. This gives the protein CASSQGRAGADTQYF.

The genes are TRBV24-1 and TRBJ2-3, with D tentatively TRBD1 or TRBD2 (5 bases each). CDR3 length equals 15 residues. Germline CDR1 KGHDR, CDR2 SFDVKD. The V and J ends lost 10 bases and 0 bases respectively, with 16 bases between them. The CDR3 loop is CATGAGTASTDTQYF. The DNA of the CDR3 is TGTGCCACGGGCGCCGGGACGGCAAGCACAGATACGCAGTATTTT.

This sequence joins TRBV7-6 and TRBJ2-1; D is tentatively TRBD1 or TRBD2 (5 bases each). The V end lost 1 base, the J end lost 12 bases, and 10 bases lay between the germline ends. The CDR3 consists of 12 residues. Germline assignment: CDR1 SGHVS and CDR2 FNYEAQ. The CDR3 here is CASSLESGRQFF. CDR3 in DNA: TGTGCCAGCAGCTTAGAGTCGGGGCGGCAGTTCTTC.

The chain's CDR3 is CASSLEFGNLAKNIQYF. In nucleotides, the CDR3 is TGTGCCAGCAGCTTAGAGTTTGGCAATCTAGCCAAAAACATTCAGTACTTC. V is TRBV11-2 and J is TRBJ2-5, with D uncertain. The DNA matches TRBJ2-4 better at its end, which makes the J call doubtful. CDR1 SGHAT and CDR2 FQNNGV come from the germline V gene. The CDR3 contains 17 residues.

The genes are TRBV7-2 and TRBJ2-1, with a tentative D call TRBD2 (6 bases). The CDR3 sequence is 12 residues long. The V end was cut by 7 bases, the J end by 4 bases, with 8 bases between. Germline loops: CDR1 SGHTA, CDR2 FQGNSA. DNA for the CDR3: TGTGCCAGCACGGGAGATTACAATGAGCAGTTCTTC. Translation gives CASTGDYNEQFF.

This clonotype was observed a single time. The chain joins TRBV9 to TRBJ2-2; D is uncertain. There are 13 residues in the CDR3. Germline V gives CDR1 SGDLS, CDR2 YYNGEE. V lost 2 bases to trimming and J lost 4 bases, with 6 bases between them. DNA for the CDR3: TGTGCCAGCAGCGTGACTGTCACCGGGGAGCTGTTTTTT. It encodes CASSVTVTGELFF.

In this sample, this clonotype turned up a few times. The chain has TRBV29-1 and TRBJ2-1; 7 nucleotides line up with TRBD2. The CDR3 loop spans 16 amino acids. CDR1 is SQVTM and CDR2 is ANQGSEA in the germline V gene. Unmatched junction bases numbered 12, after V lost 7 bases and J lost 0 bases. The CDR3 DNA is TGCAGCGCCGAGAGTCTAGCGGCTAGCTCCTACAATGAGCAGTTCTTC. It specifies CSAESLAASSYNEQFF.